This T cell receptor (beta chain) was sequenced in a study of beta chain features in type 1 diabetes. Whole-study results and caveats: Relative to healthy donors, patients appeared to have naive, central memory and Treg TCRB repertoires that were more similar. When cDNA is sequenced, cells with high TCR expression could be over-represented. Significant though moderate, a shortening of TCRB CDR3s appeared in all four CD4+ subsets of Type 1 diabetes patients.

The authors reverse transcribed all of the isolated RNA, so sequencing captured expressed TCRB transcripts. Produced via immunoSEQ multiplex PCR; TCRdb's table is partial and in-frame only. The sample has 500,000 to 650,000 clones; approximately 13% are singletons. The length of the CDR3 is 14 residues. Trimming took 6 bases from V and 4 from J; bases not matched to a gene: 7. Germline V CDR1 and CDR2: MDHEN, SYDVKM. Regarding this clone: What it recognizes is unknown.

The chain recombines TRBV28 with TRBJ2-7; 9 bases match TRBD1. The source of this sequence is a man aged 25-45 years with type 1 diabetes. Sequenced sample: naive CD4+ T cells from blood. In DNA form, the CDR3 reads TGTGCCAGCAGCACTCCACAGGGGGCATACGAGCAGTACTTC. This gives the protein CASSTPQGAYEQYF.